A single sample is the source of the 31 T cell receptor beta chains below, sequenced in a study of OX40 agonist ivuxolimab in advanced cancers. Sequencing was performed with immunoSEQ multiplex PCR; in TCRdb, only in-frame clones are kept and a portion is missing. The table has nearly 50,000 clones, 85% to 90% seen once; the top ten hold around 50%. The sequencing used CD4+ or CD8+ T cells sorted from blood, collected in a trial of the OX40 agonist ivuxolimab. The receptors stem from an adult with an advanced solid tumor such as melanoma, head and neck, liver or kidney cancer.

This rearrangement joins TRBV7-9 to TRBJ1-2; the D gene is possibly TRBD1 (5 bases). Germline V lookup: CDR1 SEHNR, CDR2 FQNEAQ (reference sequence). V shed 1 base and J shed 7 bases, with 10 bases lying between them. The CDR3 has 13 amino acids. CDR3 nucleotides: TGTGCCAGCAGCTTAGGGATCGGGGGTGGCTACACCTTC. Translated, it gives CASSLGIGGGYTF.

This sequence joins TRBV2 and TRBJ2-1; the D is unclear. The germline CDR1 and CDR2 sequences are SNHLY and FYNNEI. V was pared by 3 bases and J by 1 base, with 4 bases between. CDR3 length: 13 amino acids. The chain's CDR3 is CASSDGSYNEQFF. CDR3 DNA sequence: TGTGCCAGCAGTGACGGGTCCTACAATGAGCAGTTCTTC.

The rearrangement joins TRBV13 to TRBJ2-5; no firm D call. CDR1 is PRHDT and CDR2 is FYEKMQ in the germline V gene (reference sequence). V was trimmed by 5 bases and J by 2 bases, leaving 6 bases between them. The CDR3 extends over 12 amino acids. The CDR3 coding sequence is TGTGCCAGCAGCCTGCTACAAGAGACCCAGTACTTC. This translates into CASSLLQETQYF. The complete variable domain, with remaining parts taken from reference TRBV13 and TRBJ2-5, reads AAGVIQSPRHLIKEKRETATLKCYPIPRHDTVYWYQQGPGQDPQFLISFYEKMQSDKGSIPDRFSAQQFSDYHSELNMSSLELGDSALYFCASSLLQETQYFGPGTRLLVL.

The chain has TRBV27 and TRBJ2-2, with D perhaps TRBD2 (5 bases). The CDR3 length is 13 residues. V dropped 5 bases and J dropped 1 base, with 5 bases sitting between them. The germline V gene has CDR1 MNHEY and CDR2 SMNVEV (reference sequence). DNA for the CDR3: TGTGCCAGCAGTCGGGGGAACACCGGGGAGCTGTTTTTT. Protein sequence: CASSRGNTGELFF.

The CDR3 coding sequence is TGCGCCAGCAGCCAAGATCGAGTTGCTGAACAGGGCATGACTAATGAAAAACTGTTTTTT. Translation: CASSQDRVAEQGMTNEKLFF. V gene TRBV4-3 combines with J gene TRBJ1-4; possibly TRBD1 for D (6 bases). V lost 0 bases, J lost 2 bases, and 22 bases lay in between. The germline CDR1 and CDR2 sequences are LGHNA and YSLEER. This CDR3 spans 20 amino acids.

This sequence joins TRBV7-9 and TRBJ1-5; D unresolved. The V end lost 4 bases, the J end lost 5 bases, and 6 bases lay between the germline ends. The CDR3 is made up of 12 amino acids. The germline V gene has CDR1 SEHNR and CDR2 FQNEAQ (reference sequence). Here the CDR3 DNA reads TGTGCCAGCAGCTCAACCGATCAGCCCCAGCATTTT. It specifies CASSSTDQPQHF.

The chain has TRBV10-1 and TRBJ2-7, with D uncertain. This CDR3 spans 13 amino acids. V was pared by 2 bases and J by 2 bases, with 7 bases between. Germline V gene lookup returns CDR1 WNHNN and CDR2 SYGVQD (reference sequence). The CDR3 DNA follows: TGCGCCAGCAGTGAGGGTCAGGCCTACGAGCAGTACTTC. Its protein is CASSEGQAYEQYF.

The chain has TRBV19 and TRBJ1-2; D ambiguous. The CDR3 covers 15 residues. Germline V lookup: CDR1 LNHDA, CDR2 SQIVND (reference sequence). V was trimmed by 5 bases and J by 3 bases, leaving 16 bases between them. The CDR3 protein is CASSPGGGSYYGYTF. For the CDR3, the DNA is TGTGCCAGTAGTCCCGGAGGAGGTTCGTACTATGGCTACACCTTC.

The chain links TRBV6-5 to TRBJ1-1; a possible D gene is TRBD1 (6 bases). Germline CDR1 and CDR2: MNHEY and SVGAGI. The germline V and J ends were trimmed by 5 bases and 4 bases, with 11 bases remaining between them. The CDR3 sequence is 13 residues long. CDR3 DNA: TGTGCCAGCAGTCCTACAGGGTTCACTGAAGCTTTCTTT. Amino acids: CASSPTGFTEAFF.

This clone was counted once. V is TRBV18 and J is TRBJ2-7, with 8 bases aligning to TRBD2. Trimming took 3 bases from V and 7 from J; bases not matched to a gene: 14. Germline CDR1 reads KGHSH; CDR2 reads LQKENI. This CDR3 contains 16 residues. CDR3 DNA sequence: TGTGCCAGCTCACCGAGCGGAGGGCGGGGGGCTTTGGAGCAGTACTTC. As protein: CASSPSGGRGALEQYF.

The J gene is TRBJ2-2, the V gene TRBV21-1; the table's D call, TRBD2, was not checked against the DNA. TRBV21-1 is a pseudogene locus. This CDR3 region has 19 residues. The DNA for the CDR3 is TGTGCCAGCAGCAAAGTTTCGCTAGCGGGTGAAGCGAACACCGGGGAGCTGTTTTTT. Its translation: CASSKVSLAGEANTGELFF.

This clone appeared once. V gene TRBV27 combines with J gene TRBJ1-2, with D unclear. Germline CDR1 reads MNHEY; CDR2 reads SMNVEV (reference sequence). Trimming removed 2 bases from V and 8 bases from J, with 12 bases in between. The CDR3 sequence is 13 residues long. The CDR3 DNA follows: TGTGCCAGCAGTTTAGTCTGGGGTGAAGGCTACACCTTC. Translated, it gives CASSLVWGEGYTF.

The chain couples TRBV27 to TRBJ1-6, with D perhaps TRBD1 (5 bases). The CDR3 sequence is 13 residues long. V lost 6 bases to trimming and J lost 2 bases, with 5 bases between them. Germline CDR1 is MNHEY and CDR2 is SMNVEV (reference sequence). Here the CDR3 reads CASRGPYNSPLHF. Written as DNA, the CDR3 is TGTGCCAGCAGGGGGCCCTATAATTCACCCCTCCACTTT.

This clone is judged medium-sized. This sequence joins TRBV7-9 and TRBJ2-3; TRBD1 or TRBD2 may be the D gene (5 bases each). Germline-derived CDR1 and CDR2 are SEHNR and FQNEAQ (reference sequence). The CDR3 sequence is 15 residues long. V was pared by 2 bases and J by 10 bases, with 19 bases between. The CDR3 nucleotides are TGTGCCAGCAGCTTATCGTGGGGGTCGGAGTTATCGCAGTATTTT. This codes for CASSLSWGSELSQYF.

This clone was seen just once. This chain connects TRBV27 to TRBJ2-3; unclear D gene. V lost 6 bases to trimming and J lost 0 bases, with 7 bases between them. This CDR3 is 13 amino acids long. Germline V gene lookup returns CDR1 MNHEY and CDR2 SMNVEV (reference sequence). DNA of the CDR3: TGTGCCAGCAGACCGGACAGCACAGATACGCAGTATTTT. Its protein product is CASRPDSTDTQYF.

The V and J genes are TRBV27 and TRBJ2-1, with a possible D match to TRBD1 (5 bases). The germline V gene encodes CDR1 MNHEY and CDR2 SMNVEV (reference sequence). Trimming cost V 5 bases and J 6 bases, with 5 bases left between them. The CDR3 has 11 residues. CDR3 in amino acids: CASSRGNEQFF. The CDR3 nucleotides are TGTGCCAGCAGTAGGGGCAATGAGCAGTTCTTC.

The rearrangement joins TRBV4-3 to TRBJ2-5, with D maybe TRBD2 (5 bases). This CDR3 region has 13 residues. The ends were cut back, 0 bases at V and 5 bases at J, with 7 bases in the middle. Germline loops: CDR1 LGHNA, CDR2 YSLEER. This chain's CDR3 is CASSQESGETQYF. In DNA, the CDR3 is TGCGCCAGCAGCCAAGAGTCGGGGGAGACCCAGTACTTC.

The gene calls are TRBV21-1 and TRBJ1-1. TRBV21-1 is described as a pseudogene. The CDR3 length is 14 residues. The CDR3 spells CASSKRSRYTEAFF. The CDR3 DNA follows: TGTGCCAGCAGCAAGCGGAGTAGGTACACTGAAGCTTTCTTT.

In DNA form, the CDR3 reads TGCGCCAGCAGTCAGGCCTGGACAGGGAACTCCTACGAGCAGTACTTC. This sequence encodes CASSQAWTGNSYEQYF. The chain carries TRBV4-1 and TRBJ2-7, with 8 bases fitting TRBD1. Germline V lookup: CDR1 MGHRA, CDR2 YSYEKL. J gave up 0 bases and V 6 bases, and 10 bases lay outside the gene matches. The CDR3 length is 16 residues.

The chain carries TRBV7-9 and TRBJ2-7; perhaps TRBD2 as D (6 bases). Trimming took 1 base from V and 4 from J, leaving 14 bases between them. CDR3 size: 15 residues. Germline V gene data show CDR1 as SEHNR and CDR2 as FQNEAQ (reference sequence). The CDR3 nucleotides are TGTGCCAGCAGCTTAGTAGGAGGGACGGGATACGAGCAGTACTTC. Protein product: CASSLVGGTGYEQYF. Filled out from reference TRBV7-9 and TRBJ2-7, the complete variable domain reads DTGVSQNPRHKITKRGQNVTFRCDPISEHNRLYWYRQTLGQGPEFLTYFQNEAQLEKSRLLSDRFSAERPKGSFSTLEIQRTEQGDSAMYLCASSLVGGTGYEQYFGPGTRLTVT.

The rearrangement uses TRBV6-1 and TRBJ2-5; perhaps TRBD2 as D (5 bases). CDR1 MNHNS and CDR2 SASEGT come from the germline V gene. This CDR3 is built from 14 residues. Trimming took off 4 bases at V and 1 base at J, with 10 bases between the two ends. CDR3 sequence: CASSVGGSQETQYF. CDR3 in DNA: TGTGCCAGCAGTGTAGGAGGTTCCCAAGAGACCCAGTACTTC.

This clone was seen just once. The genes are TRBV7-8 and TRBJ2-7, with 7 bases identical to TRBD1. J was trimmed by 6 bases and V by 5 bases; bases with no gene match: 4. Germline V gene sequence: CDR1 SGHVS, CDR2 FQNEAQ. This CDR3 region has 12 residues. The CDR3 nucleotides read TGTGCCAGCAGCCAGGGACAGTCCGAGCAGTACTTC. This translates into CASSQGQSEQYF.

The chain recombines TRBV28 with TRBJ1-2; no clear D. This CDR3 comprises 14 residues. The V gene's germline CDR1 is MDHEN and CDR2 SYDVKM. The V end lost 5 bases, the J end lost 1 base, and 11 bases lay between the germline ends. CDR3 bases: TGTGCCAGCAGTCCCGAGAGGTATAACTATGGCTACACCTTC. Encoded protein: CASSPERYNYGYTF.

The table lists this clone with many counts. The V call is TRBV19, the J call TRBJ2-5, with 9 bases aligning to TRBD1. The CDR3 has 15 amino acids. J was trimmed by 4 bases and V by 6 bases; bases with no gene match: 9. Germline-derived CDR1 and CDR2 are LNHDA and SQIVND (reference sequence). DNA of the CDR3: TGTGCCAGTAGCTGGACAGGGGAAGGTGGAGAGACCCAGTACTTC. It codes for CASSWTGEGGETQYF. The entire variable domain, with the rest obtained from reference TRBV19 and TRBJ2-5, is as follows: DGGITQSPKYLFRKEGQNVTLSCEQNLNHDAMYWYRQDPGQGLRLIYYSQIVNDFQKGDIAEGYSVSREKKESFPLTVTSAQKNPTAFYLCASSWTGEGGETQYFGPGTRLLVL.

The chain carries TRBV27 and TRBJ1-5; D perhaps matches TRBD1 (5 bases). This CDR3 contains 14 residues. V dropped 4 bases and J dropped 6 bases, with 13 bases sitting between them. The germline V gene has CDR1 MNHEY and CDR2 SMNVEV (reference sequence). The CDR3 reads CASSSQGFGQPQHF. CDR3 sequence (DNA): TGTGCCAGCAGTTCTCAGGGCTTCGGTCAGCCCCAGCATTTT.

The rearrangement uses TRBV27 and TRBJ2-2, with a possible D match to TRBD2 (6 bases). CDR3 length: 12 amino acids. The ends were cut back, 6 bases at V and 8 bases at J, with 10 bases in the middle. Germline CDR1 MNHEY, CDR2 SMNVEV (reference sequence). The CDR3 nucleotides are TGTGCCAGCAGGGGGGGACCTGGGGAGCTGTTTTTT. Translating it yields CASRGGPGELFF.

The chain joins TRBV6-6 to TRBJ2-4; D call uncertain. Germline assignment: CDR1 MNHNY and CDR2 SVGAGI (reference sequence). V was clipped by 8 bases and J by 2 bases, with 7 bases between them. The CDR3 runs to 12 residues. CDR3 sequence (DNA): TGTGCCAGCTCGGTTACCAAAAACATTCAGTACTTC. Protein product: CASSVTKNIQYF.

The chain employs TRBV10-3 and TRBJ2-5; D uncertain. Germline V gene sequence: CDR1 ENHRY, CDR2 SYGVKD. Trimming pared 7 bases from V and 2 bases from J, leaving 8 bases between. The CDR3 has 12 residues. Written as DNA, the CDR3 is TGTGCCATCAAGTCGGAACAAGAGACCCAGTACTTC. This translates into CAIKSEQETQYF.

This chain uses TRBV4-2 with TRBJ2-7; D ambiguous. The CDR3 runs 14 residues. Trimming pared 0 bases from V and 6 bases from J, leaving 12 bases between. CDR1 is LGHNA and CDR2 is YNFKEQ in the germline V gene. CDR3 in amino acids: CASSQDRQSAEQYF. As DNA, the CDR3 is TGTGCCAGCAGCCAAGATCGGCAGTCAGCCGAGCAGTACTTC.

The chain joins TRBV7-9 to TRBJ1-1; no reliable D call. The V and J ends lost 1 base and 7 bases respectively, with 7 bases between them. CDR1 is SEHNR and CDR2 is FQNEAQ in the germline V gene (reference sequence). The CDR3 is 12 residues long. CDR3 sequence (DNA): TGTGCCAGCAGCTTAGAGGCAAATGAAGCTTTCTTT. Translation gives CASSLEANEAFF.

The chain's CDR3 is CASSQLGFSPSYNEQFF. The CDR3 DNA follows: TGCGCCAGCAGCCAATTAGGGTTTTCGCCCTCCTACAATGAGCAGTTCTTC. V gene TRBV4-3 combines with J gene TRBJ2-1; unclear D gene. Per germline, CDR1 LGHNA and CDR2 YSLEER. The CDR3 contains 17 residues. Trimming took off 2 bases at V and 0 bases at J, with 14 bases between the two ends.